This TCR beta chain was observed in a study of T cell responses to AZD1222 COVID-19 vaccine. Study results and caveats: Seropositive status at baseline applied to only six AZD1222 recipients.

This table comes from immunoSEQ multiplex PCR, and its TCRdb copy is limited to in-frame clones, with some not included. The table shows over 100,000 clones, with approximately 91% occurring only once. With regard to this clone: Its antigen is still unknown.

Germline loops: CDR1 PRHDT, CDR2 FYEKMQ (reference sequence). The germline V and J ends were trimmed by 4 bases and 0 bases, with 7 bases remaining between them. This CDR3 is built from 15 residues. The TCR originated in an adult who received the AZD1222 COVID-19 vaccine. This material consisted of peripheral blood, taken 28 days after the second AZD1222 dose. The chain employs TRBV13 and TRBJ2-6; D remains ambiguous. Written as DNA, the CDR3 is TGTGCCAGCAGCTCCGAAACCTCTGGGGCCAACGTCCTGACTTTC. The encoded protein is CASSSETSGANVLTF. Combining the CDR3 with reference TRBV13 and TRBJ2-6 gives the whole variable domain AAGVIQSPRHLIKEKRETATLKCYPIPRHDTVYWYQQGPGQDPQFLISFYEKMQSDKGSIPDRFSAQQFSDYHSELNMSSLELGDSALYFCASSSETSGANVLTFGAGSRLTVL.